The T cell receptor beta chain under discussion was sequenced for a study of T-cell memory formation after mild COVID-19. In TCRdb, the 5' RACE reads were re-called with MiXCR into one record per CDR3 protein. The sample lists fewer than 700,000 distinct CDR3 sequences, roughly 20% occurring once. This CDR3 region has 13 residues. The V and J ends lost 10 bases and 5 bases respectively, with 15 bases between them. The germline CDR1 and CDR2 sequences are ENHRY and SYGVKD. Material: PBMCs or a T cell subset sorted from them (not recorded which). The chain employs TRBV10-3 and TRBJ1-5; no firm D call. The sequence came from an adult woman who had mild COVID-19 (a few samples of this study predate the infection). Cell type and time point are not known. In nucleotides, the CDR3 is TGTGCCACCGATCGGGAGGGATATCAGCCCCAGCATTTT. Protein product: CATDREGYQPQHF.